One sample yielded the 20 T cell receptor beta chains listed below, sequenced in a study of blood T cell repertoires in COVID-19. Measured with immunoSEQ multiplex PCR; TCRdb has only the in-frame clones, and not every one. The table lists 140,000 to 150,000 clones, approximately 80% of them singletons. Sequenced input: peripheral blood. Every receptor here comes from a woman in her 40s with active or convalescent COVID-19.

V is TRBV4-1 and J is TRBJ1-1, with a possible D match to TRBD1 (5 bases). CDR1 is MGHRA, CDR2 YSYEKL, per germline. This CDR3 spans 18 amino acids. V shed 4 bases and J shed 5 bases, with 26 bases lying between them. DNA for the CDR3: TGCGCCAGCAGCCTGGCTTGGGGGGTTACAGTCCGTGGGACTGAAGCTTTCTTT. Residues: CASSLAWGVTVRGTEAFF.

The chain uses TRBV6-5 and TRBJ1-1, with D maybe TRBD1 (5 bases). This CDR3 contains 13 residues. Trimming cost V 6 bases and J 8 bases, with 16 bases left between them. Germline V lookup: CDR1 MNHEY, CDR2 SVGAGI. CDR3 amino acids: CASSPPQGSEAFF. Here the CDR3 DNA reads TGTGCCAGCAGCCCCCCCCAGGGATCCGAAGCTTTCTTT.

The genes are TRBV2 and TRBJ1-6, with a possible D match to TRBD1 (6 bases). This CDR3 contains 14 residues. V shed 5 bases and J shed 7 bases, with 12 bases lying between them. Germline V lookup: CDR1 SNHLY, CDR2 FYNNEI. The CDR3 sequence is CASSFGQGNSPLHF. DNA of the CDR3: TGTGCCAGCAGTTTCGGGCAGGGGAATTCACCCCTCCACTTT.

The V call is TRBV7-9, the J call TRBJ1-2; 7 nucleotides agree with TRBD1. V lost 0 bases, J lost 9 bases, and 4 bases stayed unmatched. Germline loops: CDR1 SEHNR, CDR2 FQNEAQ (reference sequence). This CDR3 region has 13 residues. Here the CDR3 DNA reads TGTGCCAGCAGCTTAGCGCAGGGGGAGAGCTACACCTTC. Protein sequence: CASSLAQGESYTF.

The count of this clone is one. The J gene is TRBJ2-7, the V gene TRBV13; 15 bases agree with TRBD2. Germline CDR1 is PRHDT and CDR2 is FYEKMQ (reference sequence). J gave up 4 bases and V 5 bases, and 9 bases lay outside the gene matches. CDR3 length equals 17 residues. Here the CDR3 DNA reads TGTGCCAGCAGCCTCGGACTAGCGGGAGGGCCGGGGTACGAGCAGTACTTC. Amino acid sequence: CASSLGLAGGPGYEQYF.

V and J are TRBV19 and TRBJ1-1; D might be TRBD1 (5 bases). V was pared by 7 bases and J by 6 bases, with 18 bases between. The CDR3 covers 14 residues. Germline V lookup: CDR1 LNHDA, CDR2 SQIVND (reference sequence). CDR3 sequence reads: CASTLLEGRAEAFF. The DNA of the CDR3 is TGTGCCAGTACCCTATTGGAGGGCAGGGCTGAAGCTTTCTTT.

The chain joins TRBV5-1 to TRBJ1-1, with a weak D call TRBD1 (5 bases). V gave up 8 bases and J gave up 1 base, with 21 bases separating them. This CDR3 is built from 16 residues. Germline assignment: CDR1 SGHRS and CDR2 YFSETQ. The CDR3: CASLPYGGEENTEAFF. CDR3 coding DNA: TGCGCCAGTCTACCCTATGGGGGGGAGGAGAACACTGAAGCTTTCTTT.

This chain uses TRBV9 with TRBJ1-1; 7 bases are a match to TRBD1. The CDR3 runs to 14 residues. CDR1 is SGDLS and CDR2 is YYNGEE in the germline V gene. V lost 5 bases and J lost 10; bases outside the gene matches: 14. The CDR3 loop reads CASSERQGRQVAFF. The CDR3 region has the DNA TGTGCCAGCAGTGAACGACAGGGAAGGCAGGTAGCTTTCTTT.

J is TRBJ2-3 and V is TRBV6-4; 8 bases fit TRBD1. V shed 5 bases and J 0 bases; nucleotides not matched to a gene: 4. The CDR3 covers 15 residues. Per germline, CDR1 MRHNA and CDR2 SNTAGT. CDR3 region: CASSHRGMSTDTQYF. The CDR3 nucleotides read TGTGCCAGCAGTCACAGGGGGATGAGCACAGATACGCAGTATTTT.

J is TRBJ2-1 and V is TRBV5-8; 10 nucleotides align to TRBD1. V was pared by 4 bases and J by 8 bases, with 6 bases of the junction left unmatched. The CDR3 runs to 14 residues. From germline, CDR1 is SGHTS and CDR2 YDEGEE. CDR3 in amino acids: CASSPGTGVDEQFF. CDR3 bases: TGTGCCAGCAGCCCCGGGACAGGGGTCGATGAGCAGTTCTTC.

This rearrangement joins TRBV7-9 to TRBJ1-5, with D maybe TRBD1 (6 bases). Germline CDR1 and CDR2: SEHNR and FQNEAQ (reference sequence). The CDR3 is 18 residues long. The V gene lost 2 bases and the J gene lost 1 base, with 18 bases spanning the gap. The CDR3 DNA reads as TGTGCCAGCAGCTTATTCCATTCACCCACAGGGAGCAATCAGCCCCAGCATTTT. Encoded protein: CASSLFHSPTGSNQPQHF.

This chain links TRBV15 with TRBJ1-1; the D gene is possibly TRBD1 (6 bases). The length of the CDR3 is 14 residues. Germline V gene sequence: CDR1 LNHNV, CDR2 YYDKDF (reference sequence). V was clipped by 3 bases and J by 1 base, with 9 bases between them. CDR3 in amino acids: CATSSIGGNTEAFF. The CDR3 coding sequence is TGTGCCACCAGCAGTATAGGGGGGAACACTGAAGCTTTCTTT.

This clone was observed a single time. J is TRBJ2-7 and V is TRBV30; 7 positions match TRBD1. This CDR3 comprises 12 residues. Germline CDR1 GTSNPN, CDR2 SVGIG (reference sequence). J gave up 0 bases and V 5 bases, and 1 base lay outside the gene matches. The CDR3: CAWGDSSYEQYF. DNA of the CDR3: TGTGCCTGGGGGGACAGCTCCTACGAGCAGTACTTC.

In regard to this clone: Within the sample, other DNA sequences also encode this same CDR3. The rearrangement joins TRBV10-3 to TRBJ1-1, with D perhaps TRBD1 (5 bases). CDR3 length equals 14 residues. The germline V and J ends were trimmed by 3 bases and 5 bases, with 13 bases remaining between them. Germline assignment: CDR1 ENHRY and CDR2 SYGVKD. The CDR3 protein is CAISERGGNTEAFF. The CDR3 DNA reads TGTGCCATCAGTGAACGGGGGGGGAATACTGAAGCTTTCTTT.

This clone was recorded a few times. The rearrangement links TRBV30 to TRBJ1-5; D uncertain. This CDR3 comprises 15 residues. The germline V gene has CDR1 GTSNPN and CDR2 SVGIG (reference sequence). V was cut by 5 bases and J by 2 bases, with 16 bases left in between. This CDR3 reads CAWRPIGLGNQPQHF. DNA of the CDR3: TGTGCCTGGCGCCCCATTGGCCTCGGCAATCAGCCCCAGCATTTT.

The J gene is TRBJ2-5, the V gene TRBV9; 8 bases are shared with TRBD1. Germline assignment: CDR1 SGDLS and CDR2 YYNGEE. The J segment lost 2 bases and the V segment lost 8 bases, leaving 2 bases of the junction unmatched. The CDR3 contains 12 residues. CDR3 protein: CASGTGQETQYF. The CDR3 DNA reads TGTGCCAGTGGGACAGGACAAGAGACCCAGTACTTC.

The CDR3 DNA sequence: TGTGCCAGCAGCTTGCAGCGCCGCACAGATACGCAGTATTTT. This sequence encodes CASSLQRRTDTQYF. The chain links TRBV5-6 to TRBJ2-3; D gene unclear. This CDR3 is 14 amino acids long. V lost 1 base, J lost 1 base, and 7 bases lay in between. The germline gives CDR1 SGHDT, CDR2 YYEEEE.

This clone was recorded a few times. The chain joins TRBV4-2 to TRBJ2-3; 9 bases agree with TRBD2. Germline V gives CDR1 LGHNA, CDR2 YNFKEQ. The CDR3 is made up of 16 amino acids. V dropped 0 bases and J dropped 8; count of bases not matched to a gene: 9. CDR3 sequence: CASSQDTASGVGTQYF. CDR3 bases: TGTGCCAGCAGCCAAGATACGGCTAGCGGGGTGGGTACGCAGTATTTT.

The chain employs TRBV19 and TRBJ2-3, with 14 bases identical to TRBD2. This CDR3 comprises 15 residues. V shed 7 bases, J shed 8 bases, and the junction held 8 bases outside the gene matches. CDR1 LNHDA and CDR2 SQIVND come from the germline V gene (reference sequence). The CDR3 nucleotides are TGTGCCAGTACCACGGGACTAGCGGGAGTGCGTACGCAGTATTTT. Its translation is CASTTGLAGVRTQYF.

The table lists this clone with a count of one. The genes are TRBV30 and TRBJ1-1; TRBD1 is a possible D gene (5 bases). The CDR3 consists of 14 residues. V was pared by 0 bases and J by 12 bases, with 20 bases between. Germline CDR1 and CDR2: GTSNPN and SVGIG (reference sequence). CDR3 nucleotides: TGTGCCTGGAGTGTATCGGGGGACGGGACGGGGACTTTCTTT. Protein product: CAWSVSGDGTGTFF.